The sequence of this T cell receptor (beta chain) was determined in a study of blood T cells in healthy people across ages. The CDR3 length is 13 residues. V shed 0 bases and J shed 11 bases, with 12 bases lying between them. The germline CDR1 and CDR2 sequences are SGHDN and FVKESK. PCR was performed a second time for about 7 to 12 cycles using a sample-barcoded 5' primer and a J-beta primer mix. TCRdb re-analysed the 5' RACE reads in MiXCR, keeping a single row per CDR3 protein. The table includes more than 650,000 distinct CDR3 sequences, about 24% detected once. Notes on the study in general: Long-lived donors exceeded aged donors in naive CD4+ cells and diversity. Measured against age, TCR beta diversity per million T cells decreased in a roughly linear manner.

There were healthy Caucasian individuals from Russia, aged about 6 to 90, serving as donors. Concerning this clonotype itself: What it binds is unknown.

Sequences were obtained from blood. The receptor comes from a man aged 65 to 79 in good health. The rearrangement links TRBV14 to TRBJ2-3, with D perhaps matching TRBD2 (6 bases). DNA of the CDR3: TGTGCCAGCAGCCAAGATAGGGGACTGAGGCAGTATTTT. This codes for CASSQDRGLRQYF.